Below are 15 T cell receptor beta chains sequenced from a single sample in a study of regulatory T cells in long-lasting Graves disease. Arm-PCR of CDR3 regions and iRepertoire HTBI primers were the basis on which TCR beta libraries were built. TCRdb called the multiplex PCR reads again in MiXCR, with one record for every CDR3 protein. Here the sample spans 400,000 to 650,000 distinct CDR3 sequences, 15% to 20% being singletons. Time point here: newly diagnosed GD, antithyroid drugs for less than 3 months. PBMC-derived RNA was used for the TCR library. In addition, the sample was reused for a study of T cells in Graves' hyperthyroidism and ophthalmopathy.

The material sequenced was peripheral blood mononuclear cells (PBMCs), taken at new diagnosis, from a patient treated with antithyroid drugs. These receptors all come from a woman in her forties or fifties with Graves disease.

As regards this clonotype: A much larger clone differs by one base, so this may be a read error. Since the CDR3 does not end with the conserved phenylalanine or tryptophan, this likely comes from a read error. The chain combines TRBV6-1 with TRBJ2-3; D is possibly TRBD1 or TRBD2 (6 bases each). V lost 5 bases, J lost 3 bases, and 21 bases lay in between. Germline-derived CDR1 and CDR2 are MNHNS and SASEGT. The CDR3 sequence is 17 residues long. The CDR3 region is CASSPRGRGGTTDTQYL. The CDR3, as DNA: TGTGCCAGCAGTCCGAGGGGAAGGGGCGGGACAACAGATACGCAGTATCTT.

A remark on this clonotype: At one end, the junction sequence differs from germline, possibly due to a read error. The J gene is TRBJ1-1, the V gene TRBV6-2 or TRBV6-3; possible D gene TRBD1, 6 bases. The CDR3 sequence is 15 residues long. CDR1 and CDR2 (germline): MNHEY, SVGEGT. The CDR3 DNA reads as TGTGCCAGCAGCCCCGCCGACAGGCTAAACACTGGAGCTTTCTTT. Translated: CASSPADRLNTGAFF.

This clonotype occurred many times. The V call is TRBV12-3 or TRBV12-4, the J call TRBJ2-5, with 9 positions matching TRBD2. This CDR3 has 15 amino acids. The V gene end was trimmed by 3 bases and the J gene end by 2 bases; junction bases not matched to a gene: 4. The CDR3 protein is CASSLVAGAQETQYF. The CDR3 coding sequence is TGTGCCAGCAGTTTGGTAGCGGGGGCACAAGAGACCCAGTACTTC.

The J gene is TRBJ2-1, the V gene TRBV9; D possibly corresponds to TRBD2 (6 bases). The CDR3 totals 16 residues. Germline CDR1 and CDR2: SGDLS and YYNGEE. Trimming removed 4 bases from V and 7 bases from J, with 21 bases in between. CDR3 loop: CASSPRDSSQQNEQFF. The CDR3 bases are TGTGCCAGCAGCCCTAGGGACTCAAGCCAACAGAATGAGCAGTTCTTC.

This chain links TRBV10-1 with TRBJ1-5; D remains unclear. CDR1 WNHNN and CDR2 SYGVQD come from the germline V gene (reference sequence). The CDR3 extends over 13 amino acids. With 0 bases removed from V and 9 bases from J, the gap between germline ends came to 9 bases. The CDR3 DNA reads TGCGCCAGCAGTGAGTCGACGGGGAGGCCCCAGCATTTT. Protein: CASSESTGRPQHF.

In nucleotides, the CDR3 is TGTGCCAGCAGACCAGGGGGACAGGGACCGAACACTGAAGCTTTCTTT. Its translation: CASRPGGQGPNTEAFF. The chain links TRBV11-2 to TRBJ1-1, with 9 bases matching TRBD1. V was clipped by 6 bases and J by 1 base; unmatched bases: 9. This CDR3 has 16 amino acids. The germline gives CDR1 SGHAT, CDR2 FQNNGV.

This clonotype came up many times. CDR3 bases: TGTGCCAGCAGTTTTCGGGAGGGGTTGGACGGCTACACCTTC. This encodes CASSFREGLDGYTF. This chain uses TRBV12-3 or TRBV12-4 with TRBJ1-2; D may be TRBD1 (5 bases). Trimming shortened V by 3 bases and J by 8 bases, and 16 bases separated the two germline ends. The CDR3 is made up of 14 amino acids.

This clonotype was seen at least ten times. This chain joins TRBV7-3 and TRBJ2-5; the match to TRBD2 covers 14 bases. The CDR3 has 18 residues. Trimming cost V 3 bases and J 3 bases; bases outside gene matches: 9. From germline, CDR1 is SGHTA and CDR2 FQGTGA. CDR3 loop: CASSLLGLAGGDEETQYF. Here the CDR3 DNA reads TGTGCCAGCAGCTTGCTAGGACTAGCGGGGGGAGATGAAGAGACCCAGTACTTC.

The rearrangement links TRBV19 to TRBJ1-5, with 9 bases aligning to TRBD1. The J segment lost 0 bases and the V segment lost 10 bases, leaving 7 bases of the junction unmatched. This CDR3 has 15 amino acids. Germline assignment: CDR1 LNHDA and CDR2 SQIVND (reference sequence). The CDR3 reads CATGTGLNSNQPQHF. In nucleotides, the CDR3 is TGTGCCACAGGGACAGGGCTCAATAGCAATCAGCCCCAGCATTTT.

This clonotype was seen many times. The CDR3 protein is CSARGGPSGGLGAETQYF. CDR3 in DNA: TGCAGTGCTAGAGGGGGACCCTCCGGAGGCCTGGGGGCAGAGACCCAGTACTTC. The V call is TRBV20-1, the J call TRBJ2-5, with a tentative D call TRBD1 (6 bases). V lost 1 base and J lost 4, with 25 bases in between. The CDR3 is made up of 18 amino acids. CDR1 is DFQATT, CDR2 SNEGSKA, per germline (reference sequence).

This clonotype was seen at least ten times. The chain joins TRBV7-9 to TRBJ1-1, with D tentatively TRBD1 (5 bases). Trimming stripped 11 bases from V and 4 bases from J, with 14 bases between. Germline V CDR1 and CDR2: SEHNR, FQNEAQ (reference sequence). The CDR3 length is 12 residues. The CDR3 loop is CAGGLPTTEAFF. As DNA, the CDR3 is TGTGCCGGGGGTCTTCCGACCACTGAAGCTTTCTTT.

The gene calls are TRBV6-5 and TRBJ1-1; tentatively, D is TRBD1 (5 bases). V was cut by 0 bases and J by 2 bases, with 10 bases left in between. The CDR3 sequence is 15 residues long. Per the germline V gene, CDR1 is MNHEY and CDR2 is SVGAGI. This CDR3 reads CASSYSYDRNTEAFF. The CDR3 coding sequence is TGTGCCAGCAGTTACTCGTATGACAGAAACACTGAAGCTTTCTTT.

This clonotype was seen ten or more times. The rearrangement uses TRBV28 and TRBJ1-5; TRBD1 is a possible D gene (6 bases). The CDR3 consists of 15 residues. V was pared by 8 bases and J by 4 bases, with 18 bases between. Per the germline V gene, CDR1 is MDHEN and CDR2 is SYDVKM. The CDR3 sequence is CASFSPGAINQPQHF. The DNA for the CDR3 is TGTGCCAGCTTCTCTCCAGGGGCCATTAATCAGCCCCAGCATTTT.

Points on this clonotype: A much larger clone lies one base from this, so it may be a read error. CDR3 residues: CASKTGPYEQFF. Written as DNA, the CDR3 is TGTGCCAGTAAAACAGGGCCCTACGAGCAGTTCTTC. V is TRBV12-3 or TRBV12-4 and J is TRBJ2-1; TRBD1 is a possible D gene (6 bases). CDR3 length: 12 residues. The V gene lost 9 bases and the J gene lost 10 bases, with 16 bases spanning the gap.

Only a few counts were recorded for this clonotype. The rearrangement uses TRBV12-3 or TRBV12-4 and TRBJ2-1; TRBD2 matches at 7 bases. V dropped 4 bases and J dropped 4; count of bases not matched to a gene: 4. This CDR3 contains 14 residues. CDR3 amino acids: CASSSGLLYNEQFF. The CDR3, as DNA: TGTGCCAGCAGTTCGGGACTATTATACAATGAGCAGTTCTTC.